The clone carrying this T cell receptor (beta chain) was seen more than once but under ten times. Its antigen is unknown. This CDR3 is built from 15 residues. The germline CDR1 and CDR2 sequences are SGHVS and FNYEAQ. The V end lost 5 bases, the J end lost 5 bases, and 19 bases lay between the germline ends. TCRdb re-called the reads through MiXCR, storing one row per CDR3 protein. This sample has 700,000 to 900,000 distinct CDR3 sequences, with about 27% found just once. This sample stems from a study of T cell repertoires in cytomegalovirus infection. The chain has TRBV7-6 and TRBJ2-7; D is possibly TRBD2 (5 bases). This clonotype originated in a human donor in good health (CMV status not recorded). Some clones in this sample may be carry-over from other donors' samples. The source material was cultured CD8+ T cells from PBMCs, sampled from culture after CMV antigen stimulation. The CDR3 sequence is CASSPGSGRGNEQYF. Written as DNA, the CDR3 is TGTGCCAGCAGCCCGGGAAGTGGACGTGGTAACGAGCAGTACTTC.